The clone carrying this T cell receptor beta chain has only a few counts. Sequencing used immunoSEQ multiplex PCR; TCRdb keeps in-frame clones, though not all of them. The table lists some 300,000 clones, roughly 90% of them singletons, with under 1.3% in the top ten. This sample stems from a study of blood T cell repertoires in COVID-19. Study in general: Samples taken during acute and convalescent COVID-19 were collected in the United States, Italy and Spain. PBMCs, B-cell-depleted T cells, or T cells provided the cDNA or gDNA that made up the material.

CDR1 and CDR2 from the germline V gene are MNHEY and SMNVEV (reference sequence). This CDR3 spans 15 amino acids. Trimming at V came to 5 bases and at J to 4 bases, leaving 6 bases not matched to a gene. Symptom resolution, clearance, or two negative PCRs marked donors in Cohort 3 as recovered. Source material: PBMCs or T cells enriched from blood (not recorded which). V usage is TRBV27 and J usage is TRBJ1-2; 11 bases are shared with TRBD1. The TCR comes from a woman in her twenties or thirties who had recovered from COVID-19. DNA for the CDR3: TGTGCCAGCAGTATCGGACAGGGGGCCGGCTATGGCTACACCTTC. Its translation is CASSIGQGAGYGYTF.